This TCR beta chain is drawn from a study of blood T cell repertoires in COVID-19. Among Cohort 3 donors, those recovered had two negative PCRs, clearance, or symptom resolution. The CDR3 length is 17 residues. The V end was cut by 0 bases, the J end by 2 bases, with 15 bases between. Per the germline V gene, CDR1 is SGDLS and CDR2 is YYNGEE. Original data processing: Nucleated cell counts were estimated from reference gene primer amplification. Clones were read by immunoSEQ multiplex PCR, and TCRdb kept only the in-frame ones, dropping some. D and trimming were read from the DNA, whereas the V and J calls and clone size are those reported in that table. This sample has roughly 200,000 clones, with 88% found just once.

Sequenced input: PBMCs or T cells enriched from blood (not recorded which). The chain employs TRBV9 and TRBJ1-3; possible D gene TRBD1, 6 bases. This sequence originates from a woman in her 30s who had recovered from COVID-19. The CDR3 DNA follows: TGTGCCAGCAGCGTAGCTAATCACAGGGTGACTGGAAACACCATATATTTT. Its protein product is CASSVANHRVTGNTIYF.